The rows below give T cell receptor beta chains drawn from one sample of a study of human T cells and chemical hapten exposure. In TCRdb, the RACE reads were re-called with MiXCR into one record per CDR3 protein. This table has 55,000 to 85,000 distinct CDR3 sequences, roughly 9.8% appearing once. Sequenced here: whole blood, sampled in connection with sensitization to the hapten diphenylcyclopropenone (DPC). The receptors derive from a woman aged 40 to 50 with alopecia areata. Some clones in this sample may be carry-over from other donors' samples. Both conserved end residues are part of each CDR3. The D gene is left open where the match is weak. A row's size may be missing; if present it is once, few, many or a size class.

V	J	size	D	DNA	CDR3
TRBV12-3/TRBV12-4	TRBJ1-1	many	-	TGTGCCAGCAGTTTACGACAGACTGAAGCTTTCTTT	CASSLRQTEAFF
TRBV6-2/TRBV6-3	TRBJ2-1	many	TRBD1	TGTGCCAGCAGTTGGGCCTTGACAGGGGGCGCCCACAATGAGCAGTTCTTC	CASSWALTGGAHNEQFF
TRBV19	TRBJ2-6	many	TRBD1	TGTGCCAGTAGTACCACCTGGGACAGGGCTAACTCTGGGGCCAACGTCCTGACTTTC	CASSTTWDRANSGANVLTF
TRBV3-1	TRBJ1-3	few	-	TGTGCCAGCAGCCAAGACCGGGGCCCTGGAAACACCATATATTTT	CASSQDRGPGNTIYF
TRBV7-2	TRBJ2-7	-	TRBD1	TGTGCCAGCAGTTCAGGACGACAGGGGCGTACCGACGAGCAGTACTTC	CASSSGRQGRTDEQYF
TRBV12-3/TRBV12-4	TRBJ1-2	many	TRBD1	TGTGCCAGCAGTTTGAGGGGACAGGGCGGGTCTAACTATGGCTACACCTTC	CASSLRGQGGSNYGYTF
TRBV12-3/TRBV12-4	TRBJ1-2	-	-	TGTGCCAGCTCCAGCAGACGGGACACGGCTCACTATGGCTACACCTTC	CASSSRRDTAHYGYTF
TRBV7-6	TRBJ2-1	-	-	TGTGCCAGCAGCTTAGCTGCGGGGTATACCTACAATGAGCAGTTCTTC	CASSLAAGYTYNEQFF
TRBV5-1	TRBJ2-3	many	TRBD2	TGCGCCAGCAGCTTGGTTGGTAGCGGGGGCGCTTCGAGCACAGATACGCAGTATTTT	CASSLVGSGGASSTDTQYF
TRBV7-3	TRBJ2-2	many	-	TGTGCCAGCAGCCCAACGGGCGGGGAGCTGTTTTTT	CASSPTGGELFF
TRBV2	TRBJ2-1	few	TRBD2	TGTGCCAGCAAAGCAGGCGGGGGGATCTACAATGAGCAGTTCTTC	CASKAGGGIYNEQFF
TRBV6-6	TRBJ2-5	-	-	TGTGCCAGTACAGGGCCTCAAGAGACCCAGTACTTC	CASTGPQETQYF
TRBV20-1	TRBJ1-2	few	-	TGCAGTGCCGCGCAGGGGCCCGGCTACACCTTC	CSAAQGPGYTF
TRBV6-5	TRBJ2-7	few	-	TGTGCCAGTAGCGGAGCTGCCTACGAGCAGTACTTC	CASSGAAYEQYF
TRBV7-9	TRBJ2-2	many	-	TGTGCCAGCAGCCGAACGACCGGGGAGCTGTTTTTT	CASSRTTGELFF
TRBV6-2/TRBV6-3	TRBJ2-7	few	TRBD1	TGTGCCAGCAGTTACTCCCGGGACAGGGGCTACGAGCAGTACTTC	CASSYSRDRGYEQYF
TRBV4-2	TRBJ2-1	many	-	TGTGCCAGCAGCCAATCGGGCCAGCACCTTAATGATGAGCAGTTCTTC	CASSQSGQHLNDEQFF
TRBV20-1	TRBJ2-7	many	-	TGCAGTGCTATGGACACTTATCACGAGCAGTACTTC	CSAMDTYHEQYF
TRBV24-1	TRBJ2-1	-	TRBD1	TGTGCCACCAGTGATTTAAGGGGGACAGACAGCTCCTACAATGAGCAGTTCTTC	CATSDLRGTDSSYNEQFF
TRBV4-2	TRBJ2-7	many	-	TGTGCCAGCAGGTTCACAGCCGCCACCACCACCTCCTACGAGCAGTACTTC	CASRFTAATTTSYEQYF
TRBV5-1	TRBJ1-5	many	-	TGCGCCAGCAGCTCGGACGGAAATAGCAATCAGCCCCAGCATTTT	CASSSDGNSNQPQHF
TRBV7-9	TRBJ1-1	many	TRBD1	TGTGCCAGCAGCCCTCCCACAGGGGCTGAGGACACTGAAGCTTTCTTT	CASSPPTGAEDTEAFF
TRBV11-3	TRBJ2-7	many	-	TGTGCCAGCAGCTCGGACTATCCCCACGAGCAGTACTTC	CASSSDYPHEQYF
TRBV7-9	TRBJ2-5	many	-	TGTGCCAGCAGCTTAAGTACAGGGTGGCGAGAGACCCAGTACTTC	CASSLSTGWRETQYF
TRBV7-2	TRBJ2-3	many	-	TGTGCCAGCAGCTTAGGACTAGTAGCTGCAGATACGCAGTATTTT	CASSLGLVAADTQYF
TRBV18	TRBJ1-5	-	-	TGTGCCAGCTCACCCGCGCTTCTAAATCAGCCCCAGCATTTT	CASSPALLNQPQHF
TRBV5-6	TRBJ2-7	many	-	TGTGCCAGCAGCGGGAATTACGAGCAGTACTTC	CASSGNYEQYF
TRBV30	TRBJ1-2	-	-	TGTGCCTGGAGTGTGACGGGGCGAATTTATGGCTACACCTTC	CAWSVTGRIYGYTF
TRBV6-2/TRBV6-3	TRBJ2-1	many	TRBD2	TGTGCCGCAAGGGCTAGCGGGGGGCCTTACAATGAGCAGTTCTTC	CAARASGGPYNEQFF
TRBV7-9	TRBJ2-1	few	-	TGTGCCAGCAGCCCAGGGGGGGCCTCCAATGAGCAGTTCTTC	CASSPGGASNEQFF